Following are 8 T cell receptor beta chains from one sample sequenced in a study of radiation and T cells in renal cell carcinoma. Noted time point: blood 2 weeks post-SBRT. As to treatment: 15 Gy SBRT to primary tumor, nephrectomy 4 weeks later. Measured with immunoSEQ multiplex PCR; TCRdb has only the in-frame clones, and not every one. The data contain more than 20,000 clones, roughly 80% of them singletons. Source: blood, taken from a patient whose treatment included radiotherapy and nephrectomy. Every receptor here comes from a man aged 60 to 69 with renal cell carcinoma.

The CDR3 nucleotides are TGTGCCAGCAGTTCAGGGGGCGGAAAACTGTTTTTT. Its translation is CASSSGGGKLFF. The V gene is TRBV2, the J gene TRBJ1-4, with 8 positions matching TRBD1. CDR1 is SNHLY, CDR2 FYNNEI, per germline. V dropped 5 bases and J dropped 10; count of bases not matched to a gene: 3. This CDR3 has 12 residues.

This clone occurred a few times. The chain couples TRBV18 to TRBJ2-2; D is unresolved. The germline V and J ends were trimmed by 3 bases and 4 bases, with 3 bases remaining between them. Germline CDR1 is KGHSH and CDR2 is LQKENI. The CDR3 extends over 12 amino acids. The CDR3, as DNA: TGTGCCAGCTCACCCCCCACCGGGGAGCTGTTTTTT. Translated: CASSPPTGELFF.

The rearrangement links TRBV5-8 to TRBJ2-5, with 8 bases identical to TRBD2. CDR1 and CDR2 from the germline V gene are SGHTS and YDEGEE. The CDR3 runs 16 residues. V lost 2 bases, J lost 2 bases, and 8 bases stayed unmatched. The CDR3 nucleotides are TGTGCCAGCAGCTTTGGGACTAGGGGGGGACAAGAGACCCAGTACTTC. Amino acid sequence: CASSFGTRGGQETQYF.

The V call is TRBV5-6, the J call TRBJ1-2; D possibly corresponds to TRBD1 (6 bases). The V gene's germline CDR1 is SGHDT and CDR2 YYEEEE. The CDR3 has 15 residues. V dropped 2 bases and J dropped 8 bases, with 19 bases sitting between them. This CDR3 is CASSFYSSGARGYTF. The CDR3 DNA sequence: TGTGCCAGCAGCTTTTATTCATCAGGGGCCCGCGGCTACACCTTC.

The chain combines TRBV29-1 with TRBJ2-7, with D hard to call. V was shortened by 5 bases and J by 1 base, with 6 bases between the two germline ends. The CDR3 covers 11 residues. CDR1 is SQVTM, CDR2 ANQGSEA, per germline. In DNA form, the CDR3 reads TGCAGCGTTAGCCAGTCCTACGAGCAGTACTTC. Its protein is CSVSQSYEQYF.

This clone ranks as medium-sized (0.01 to 0.1%). This chain joins TRBV27 and TRBJ1-1; D perhaps matches TRBD1 (6 bases). V dropped 4 bases and J dropped 6 bases, with 15 bases sitting between them. CDR1 MNHEY and CDR2 SMNVEV come from the germline V gene (reference sequence). The CDR3 is 14 residues long. In nucleotides, the CDR3 is TGTGCCAGCAGTTGGTTAGGGGGTTCCGCTGAAGCTTTCTTT. Residues: CASSWLGGSAEAFF.

A single count supports this clone. The J gene is TRBJ1-4, the V gene TRBV7-2, with unresolved D. This CDR3 has 15 amino acids. CDR1 and CDR2 from the germline V gene are SGHTA and FQGNSA. V was trimmed by 0 bases and J by 7 bases, leaving 12 bases between them. CDR3 loop: CASSLAAGWGEKLFF. CDR3 DNA sequence: TGTGCCAGCAGCTTAGCGGCGGGGTGGGGTGAAAAACTGTTTTTT.

The chain uses TRBV19 and TRBJ1-1, with a possible D match to TRBD1 (6 bases). CDR3 length: 13 residues. Germline loops: CDR1 LNHDA, CDR2 SQIVND (reference sequence). Deletions cut 5 bases from V and 10 bases from J, with 17 bases between. The CDR3 here is CASSPYPGQGAFF. DNA for the CDR3: TGTGCCAGTAGTCCCTACCCGGGACAAGGAGCTTTCTTT.